Included here is one TCR beta chain sequence, with context. Its cognate antigen is unknown. This sample is drawn from a study of cytomegalovirus exposure and HLA in healthy donors. Whole-study findings and limits: A later analysis reportedly identified an Asian-associated ancestry cluster as carrying fewer N-insertions than the roughly 600-donor mean.

V was trimmed by 0 bases and J by 0 bases, leaving 11 bases between them. This CDR3 has 16 residues. Looked up from germline, CDR1 is MNHNY and CDR2 is SVGAGI (reference sequence). This PCR relied on a set of 60 Vbeta primers and 13 Jbeta primers. Assay: immunoSEQ multiplex PCR; the TCRdb copy retains only in-frame clones and omits some. The sample lists 100,000 to 150,000 clones; over 8.5% were seen once. Material: PBMCs. The clonotype was recovered from a woman in her 40s in good health and CMV-seropositive. The chain employs TRBV6-6 and TRBJ1-1; D may be TRBD1 (6 bases). The CDR3 bases are TGTGCCAGCAGTTACTCAGGGACATTCATGAACACTGAAGCTTTCTTT. Its translation is CASSYSGTFMNTEAFF.